A selection of T cell receptor beta chains follows, all from one sample in a study of cytomegalovirus exposure and HLA in healthy donors. Assay: immunoSEQ multiplex PCR; the TCRdb copy retains only in-frame clones and omits some. The sample has over 85,000 clones; 69% are singletons. Material for sequencing was PBMCs. The receptors come from a female donor in good health and CMV-seronegative. Each CDR3 is given with its conserved first and last residue. D genes are given only for firm matches. Clone size is given for some rows only: seen once, a few or many times, or a class if the clone is expanded.

j_gene: TRBJ2-3
v_gene: TRBV2
abundance: NA
d_gene: TRBD2
CDR3nt: TGTGCCAGCAGGCCCATTAGCGGGGGGGGAACAGATACGCAGTATTTT
CDR3aa: CASRPISGGGTDTQYF

j_gene: TRBJ1-4
v_gene: TRBV12-5
abundance: NA
d_gene: TRBD1
CDR3nt: TGTGCTAGTGGTTTGGGGGACAGGGTTACTAATGAAAAACTGTTTTTT
CDR3aa: CASGLGDRVTNEKLFF

j_gene: TRBJ2-3
v_gene: TRBV6-1
abundance: NA
d_gene: NA
CDR3nt: TGTGCCAGCAGTGATGTCAGATCAACAGATACGCAGTATTTT
CDR3aa: CASSDVRSTDTQYF

j_gene: TRBJ2-7
v_gene: TRBV28
abundance: NA
d_gene: NA
CDR3nt: TGTGCCAGCTGGGGAGGTTCCTACGAGCAGTACTTC
CDR3aa: CASWGGSYEQYF

j_gene: TRBJ2-1
v_gene: TRBV7-8
abundance: NA
d_gene: NA
CDR3nt: TGTGCCAGCAGCTTGGACTCTGGTGAGCAGTTCTTC
CDR3aa: CASSLDSGEQFF

j_gene: TRBJ1-3
v_gene: TRBV7-8
abundance: many
d_gene: NA
CDR3nt: TGTGCCAGCAGCCCTAGTGGGGGAAACACCATATATTTT
CDR3aa: CASSPSGGNTIYF

j_gene: TRBJ2-7
v_gene: TRBV6-5
abundance: NA
d_gene: NA
CDR3nt: TGTGCCAGCAGTTACTCGTCCGTTCCTAGCTCCTACGAGCAGTACTTC
CDR3aa: CASSYSSVPSSYEQYF

j_gene: TRBJ1-2
v_gene: TRBV9
abundance: NA
d_gene: NA
CDR3nt: TGTGCCAGCAGCGTACCCGGGAGAACGTTC
CDR3aa: CASSVPGRTF

j_gene: TRBJ2-1
v_gene: TRBV4-2
abundance: NA
d_gene: TRBD2
CDR3nt: TGTGCCAGCAGCCAAGAGATAGCGGGAGCCCCCTACAATGAGCAGTTCTTC
CDR3aa: CASSQEIAGAPYNEQFF

j_gene: TRBJ1-4
v_gene: TRBV7-6
abundance: NA
d_gene: NA
CDR3nt: TGTGCCAGCAGCTTAGCCCGCGGGAATGAAAAACTGTTTTTT
CDR3aa: CASSLARGNEKLFF

j_gene: TRBJ1-3
v_gene: TRBV18
abundance: NA
d_gene: NA
CDR3nt: TGTGCCAGCTGGAACGGGGGGTCCGGAAACACCATATATTTT
CDR3aa: CASWNGGSGNTIYF

j_gene: TRBJ1-1
v_gene: TRBV13
abundance: NA
d_gene: NA
CDR3nt: TGTGCCAGCAGCCGTGACAGGCGTGGAGCTTTCTTT
CDR3aa: CASSRDRRGAFF

j_gene: TRBJ2-1
v_gene: TRBV28
abundance: NA
d_gene: NA
CDR3nt: TGTGCCAGCACCCTCCTATCGGGCAATGAGCAGTTCTTC
CDR3aa: CASTLLSGNEQFF

j_gene: TRBJ2-7
v_gene: TRBV5-6
abundance: once
d_gene: TRBD1
CDR3nt: TGTGCCAGCAGCCGCGGGACAGGGAGCGAGCAGTACTTC
CDR3aa: CASSRGTGSEQYF

j_gene: TRBJ1-1
v_gene: TRBV5-5
abundance: few
d_gene: TRBD1
CDR3nt: TGTGCCAGCAGCTCCATTAGGACAGGGAACACTGAAGCTTTCTTT
CDR3aa: CASSSIRTGNTEAFF

j_gene: TRBJ2-7
v_gene: TRBV7-8
abundance: NA
d_gene: TRBD2
CDR3nt: TGTGCCAGCAGCTTCCCCCGCCGACTAGCGGGAGCGTCCTACGAGCAGTACTTC
CDR3aa: CASSFPRRLAGASYEQYF

j_gene: TRBJ2-5
v_gene: TRBV7-9
abundance: NA
d_gene: TRBD2
CDR3nt: TGTGCCAGCAGCCCCGGGACTAGCGGGAGAGGAGAGACCCAGTACTTC
CDR3aa: CASSPGTSGRGETQYF

j_gene: TRBJ1-6
v_gene: TRBV4-1
abundance: NA
d_gene: TRBD1
CDR3nt: TGCGCCAGCAGCCAAGAACCAGGACAGGGGAATTCACCCCTCCACTTT
CDR3aa: CASSQEPGQGNSPLHF

j_gene: TRBJ2-7
v_gene: TRBV6-5
abundance: NA
d_gene: NA
CDR3nt: TGTGCCAGCACCGAGTCGGGGAACGACGAGCAGTACTTC
CDR3aa: CASTESGNDEQYF

j_gene: TRBJ1-3
v_gene: TRBV9
abundance: NA
d_gene: NA
CDR3nt: TGTGCCAGCAGCCAAACAGGCCGCCTTCTCTCTGGAAACACCATATATTTT
CDR3aa: CASSQTGRLLSGNTIYF

j_gene: TRBJ1-2
v_gene: TRBV29-1
abundance: NA
d_gene: TRBD1
CDR3nt: TGCAGCGTATGGGACAGGGGTGGCTACACCTTC
CDR3aa: CSVWDRGGYTF

j_gene: TRBJ1-1
v_gene: TRBV19
abundance: few
d_gene: NA
CDR3nt: TGTGCCAGTAGGGGAGTCGGGCGGGGGATCCCTGAAGCTTTCTTT
CDR3aa: CASRGVGRGIPEAFF

j_gene: TRBJ2-7
v_gene: TRBV14
abundance: NA
d_gene: NA
CDR3nt: TGTGCCAGCAGCTGGCTTTGGCAGGGGCCCTACGAGCAGTACTTC
CDR3aa: CASSWLWQGPYEQYF

j_gene: TRBJ1-2
v_gene: TRBV14
abundance: NA
d_gene: NA
CDR3nt: TGTGCCAGCAGCTCCCTAGGAGGGAGGGCCATTTATGGCTACACCTTC
CDR3aa: CASSSLGGRAIYGYTF

j_gene: TRBJ1-5
v_gene: TRBV11-2
abundance: NA
d_gene: NA
CDR3nt: TGTGCCAGCAGCCTTCTGACGACAGTAGGCAATCAGCCCCAGCATTTT
CDR3aa: CASSLLTTVGNQPQHF

j_gene: TRBJ1-5
v_gene: TRBV6-6
abundance: NA
d_gene: NA
CDR3nt: TGTGCCAGCACCGCGGGGCCATATAGCAATCAGCCCCAGCATTTT
CDR3aa: CASTAGPYSNQPQHF

j_gene: TRBJ2-4
v_gene: TRBV28
abundance: NA
d_gene: NA
CDR3nt: TGTGCCAGCAGTTTAGCAGTCCCTCCTCAGTACTTC
CDR3aa: CASSLAVPPQYF

j_gene: TRBJ1-5
v_gene: TRBV7-8
abundance: once
d_gene: NA
CDR3nt: TGTGCCAGCAGAGCAGGTAGCAATCAGCCCCAGCATTTT
CDR3aa: CASRAGSNQPQHF

j_gene: TRBJ2-5
v_gene: TRBV5-1
abundance: NA
d_gene: TRBD2
CDR3nt: TGCGCCAGCAGCCCCGGCAGACTAGCGGGACACCAAGAGACCCAGTACTTC
CDR3aa: CASSPGRLAGHQETQYF

j_gene: TRBJ2-1
v_gene: TRBV5-1
abundance: NA
d_gene: TRBD2
CDR3nt: TGCGCCAGCAGCCCGGGACTAGCGACCACAAATGAGCAGTTCTTC
CDR3aa: CASSPGLATTNEQFF

j_gene: TRBJ1-1
v_gene: TRBV2
abundance: few
d_gene: NA
CDR3nt: TGTGCCAGTCTTCAGGCAGGGATAGTCACTGAAGCTTTCTTT
CDR3aa: CASLQAGIVTEAFF

j_gene: TRBJ2-7
v_gene: TRBV4-2
abundance: few
d_gene: NA
CDR3nt: TGTGCCAGCAGCCAAGAACTTCAGGGGCTATACGAGCAGTACTTC
CDR3aa: CASSQELQGLYEQYF

j_gene: TRBJ1-2
v_gene: TRBV28
abundance: NA
d_gene: NA
CDR3nt: TGTGCCAGCTCCTGGGCCGGATTAAGTGGCTACACCTTC
CDR3aa: CASSWAGLSGYTF

j_gene: TRBJ1-2
v_gene: TRBV11-2
abundance: NA
d_gene: NA
CDR3nt: TGTGCCAGCAGCTTTGTTTCAGGGAACTATGGCTACACCTTC
CDR3aa: CASSFVSGNYGYTF

j_gene: TRBJ2-7
v_gene: TRBV4-1
abundance: few
d_gene: TRBD1
CDR3nt: TGCGCCAGCAGCCAAGATTGGACAGGGGCCGAGCAGTACTTC
CDR3aa: CASSQDWTGAEQYF

j_gene: TRBJ2-6
v_gene: TRBV5-4
abundance: NA
d_gene: TRBD1
CDR3nt: TGTGCCAGCAGCGGGGCGGCCCAGGGGGCGCGCGGGGCCAACGTCCTGACTTTC
CDR3aa: CASSGAAQGARGANVLTF

j_gene: TRBJ2-7
v_gene: TRBV25-1
abundance: NA
d_gene: TRBD1
CDR3nt: TGTGCCAGCAGTGAATGGACAGGCCTTGCCTACGAGCAGTACTTC
CDR3aa: CASSEWTGLAYEQYF